The next 30 T cell receptor beta chains were all read from a single sample in a study of blood T cells in healthy people across ages. For the second PCR, which ran for about 7 to 11 cycles, a sample-barcoded 5' primer and a J-beta primer mix were used. TCRdb independently ran MiXCR on the 5' RACE reads; one entry per CDR3 protein. This table has 750,000 to 950,000 distinct CDR3 sequences, approximately 24% appearing once. The same sample was also studied in work on T cells of mothers and their children.

Sequences were obtained from blood. The receptors were sampled from a boy aged 5-17 years in good health.

The sample holds a few counts of this clonotype. J is TRBJ1-1 and V is TRBV7-8, with D hard to call. The CDR3 has 16 amino acids. The V gene lost 0 bases and the J gene lost 2 bases, with 13 bases spanning the gap. Germline assignment: CDR1 SGHVS and CDR2 FQNEAQ. CDR3: CASSLARAGGNTEAFF. The CDR3 region has the DNA TGTGCCAGCAGCTTAGCAAGGGCAGGAGGTAACACTGAAGCTTTCTTT.

This clonotype was picked up many times. The rearrangement links TRBV7-2 to TRBJ2-4; D ambiguous. The CDR3 spans 14 residues. Germline CDR1 and CDR2: SGHTA and FQGNSA. The V end lost 5 bases, the J end lost 6 bases, and 14 bases lay between the germline ends. CDR3 sequence (DNA): TGTGCCAGCAGCCCCCCCCACGGGTCAAACATTCAGTACTTC. Translating gives CASSPPHGSNIQYF.

The rearrangement uses TRBV5-1 and TRBJ2-2; 7 nucleotides line up with TRBD1. V lost 5 bases, J lost 4 bases, and 11 bases stayed unmatched. Germline CDR1 SGHRS, CDR2 YFSETQ. This CDR3 has 16 amino acids. Written as DNA, the CDR3 is TGCGCCAGCAGAGAACTAAAGGGGGCACGCACCGGGGAGCTGTTTTTT. This translates into CASRELKGARTGELFF.

The V gene is TRBV7-9, the J gene TRBJ2-4; tentatively, D is TRBD1 (6 bases). The germline CDR1 and CDR2 sequences are SEHNR and FQNEAQ (reference sequence). This CDR3 spans 17 amino acids. Trimming pared 6 bases from V and 5 bases from J, leaving 23 bases between. The CDR3 nucleotides are TGTGCCAGCAGTTTTCATGGCGCCGGACAGAAGGAAAACATTCAGTACTTC. It codes for CASSFHGAGQKENIQYF.

The chain couples TRBV24-1 to TRBJ2-1, with TRBD2 matching over 10 bases. The end of the DNA fits TRBJ2-5 better, so the J call may be wrong. The CDR3 covers 15 residues. Germline V CDR1 and CDR2: KGHDR, SFDVKD. The CDR3 spells CATSDRTSGEETQYF. The CDR3 nucleotides read TGTGCCACCAGTGACAGGACTAGCGGCGAAGAGACCCAGTACTTC.

This clonotype was counted between two and nine times. The gene calls are TRBV7-9 and TRBJ2-1; a possible D gene is TRBD2 (7 bases). CDR3 length: 16 residues. From germline, CDR1 is SEHNR and CDR2 FQNEAQ (reference sequence). V was cut by 5 bases and J by 2 bases, with 16 bases left in between. The CDR3, as DNA: TGTGCCAGCAGCCATGGGCGGGGGCGACCCTACAATGAGCAGTTCTTC. Translating gives CASSHGRGRPYNEQFF.

The rearrangement links TRBV28 to TRBJ1-1; D is uncertain. The V gene's germline CDR1 is MDHEN and CDR2 SYDVKM. CDR3 length: 12 residues. V was shortened by 3 bases and J by 7 bases, with 9 bases between the two germline ends. CDR3 sequence: CASSFGGFEAFF. The CDR3 coding sequence is TGTGCCAGCAGTTTTGGCGGGTTTGAAGCTTTCTTT.

This clonotype turned up a few times. The germline gene is not matched at one end of the junction; a read error may be the cause. V gene TRBV5-6 combines with J gene TRBJ1-2, with TRBD1 matching over 7 bases. CDR1 and CDR2 from the germline V gene are SGHDT and YYEEEE. This CDR3 region has 15 residues. CDR3 bases: TGTGCCAGCAGCTACTACAGGGGATTGTTGTATGACTACACCTTC. As protein: CASSYYRGLLYDYTF.

This clonotype was counted a few times. The chain joins TRBV5-1 to TRBJ2-1; the D gene is possibly TRBD2 (6 bases). This CDR3 contains 15 residues. Germline values: CDR1 SGHRS, CDR2 YFSETQ. Trimming stripped 2 bases from V and 7 bases from J, with 16 bases between. CDR3 sequence reads: CASSFPERAQNEQFF. CDR3 nucleotides: TGCGCCAGCAGCTTTCCAGAGCGGGCCCAAAATGAGCAGTTCTTC.

There are a few counts of this clonotype. CDR3 nucleotide sequence: TGCAGTGCTAGAGAGTATCAGGGGGTTAATGAAAAACTGTTTTTT. Protein product: CSAREYQGVNEKLFF. This sequence joins TRBV20-1 and TRBJ1-4; TRBD1 matches 7 bases. This CDR3 is built from 15 residues. Germline values: CDR1 DFQATT, CDR2 SNEGSKA (reference sequence). With V trimmed by 0 bases and J by 4 bases, 5 bases remained unmatched.

The chain joins TRBV18 to TRBJ1-2, with 8 bases matching TRBD1. The germline gives CDR1 KGHSH, CDR2 LQKENI. The CDR3 has 15 amino acids. Trimming at V came to 1 base and at J to 7 bases, leaving 8 bases not matched to a gene. The CDR3 DNA sequence: TGTGCCAGCTCACCACTTGGACAGGGATTTAGTGGCTACACCTTC. This gives the protein CASSPLGQGFSGYTF.

In this sample, this clonotype turned up a few times. The CDR3 protein is CASRTGQGDHGYTF. CDR3 DNA sequence: TGCGCCAGCAGGACGGGACAGGGTGACCATGGCTACACCTTC. The genes are TRBV5-1 and TRBJ1-2; 9 bases match TRBD1. The CDR3 consists of 14 residues. Germline assignment: CDR1 SGHRS and CDR2 YFSETQ. J gave up 6 bases and V 5 bases, and 8 bases lay outside the gene matches.

V gene TRBV29-1 combines with J gene TRBJ1-1; D is ambiguous. There are 10 residues in the CDR3. Germline V gene data show CDR1 as SQVTM and CDR2 as ANQGSEA. Trimming pared 5 bases from V and 7 bases from J, leaving 8 bases between. The DNA for the CDR3 is TGCAGCGTTCGGAGGAGTGAAGCTTTCTTT. Its protein is CSVRRSEAFF.

The J gene is TRBJ2-5, the V gene TRBV11-2; 7 bases map to TRBD1. Trimming removed 5 bases from V and 5 bases from J; junction bases left unmatched: 11. In germline, CDR1 is SGHAT, CDR2 FQNNGV. The CDR3 has 15 amino acids. CDR3 region: CASSLRTGSDETQYF. In DNA, the CDR3 is TGTGCCAGCAGCCTTAGGACAGGTTCGGATGAGACCCAGTACTTC.

This clonotype has just a few counts. The chain is built from TRBV7-2 and TRBJ2-3; TRBD1 matches at 8 bases. The trim removed 5 bases at V and 4 bases at J, leaving 8 bases unmatched. CDR3 length: 15 residues. CDR1 and CDR2 from the germline V gene are SGHTA and FQGNSA. The CDR3 spells CASSTNRGFADTQYF. The CDR3, as DNA: TGTGCCAGCAGCACCAACAGGGGGTTTGCAGATACGCAGTATTTT.

This clonotype occurred a few times. V usage is TRBV20-1 and J usage is TRBJ1-1; D ambiguous. Trimming removed 5 bases from V and 4 bases from J, with 5 bases in between. There are 10 residues in the CDR3. Per the germline V gene, CDR1 is DFQATT and CDR2 is SNEGSKA (reference sequence). The CDR3 protein is CSAAPTEAFF. As DNA, the CDR3 is TGCAGTGCTGCGCCCACTGAAGCTTTCTTT.

This clonotype was seen a handful of times. This sequence joins TRBV29-1 and TRBJ2-5, with a possible D match to TRBD1 (6 bases). Trimming cost V 3 bases and J 2 bases, with 13 bases left between them. The CDR3 is made up of 14 amino acids. Per germline, CDR1 SQVTM and CDR2 ANQGSEA. The DNA for the CDR3 is TGCAGCGTTGACTCACAGGGACCACAAGAGACCCAGTACTTC. Translated, it gives CSVDSQGPQETQYF.

This clonotype has just a few counts. The rearrangement joins TRBV2 to TRBJ2-2; TRBD2 aligns across 7 bases. Germline V gene sequence: CDR1 SNHLY, CDR2 FYNNEI. The CDR3 has 15 residues. The V and J ends lost 8 bases and 5 bases, in that order; junction bases with no gene match: 11. CDR3 region: CASSGLVRGTGELFF. CDR3 bases: TGTGCCAGCTCCGGACTAGTGAGGGGAACCGGGGAGCTGTTTTTT. Full variable domain (remainder filled in from reference TRBV2 and TRBJ2-2): EPEVTQTPSHQVTQMGQEVILRCVPISNHLYFYWYRQILGQKVEFLVSFYNNEISEKSEIFDDQFSVERPDGSNFTLKIRSTKLEDSAMYFCASSGLVRGTGELFFGEGSRLTVL.

In its sample, this clonotype was seen a few times. The chain carries TRBV28 and TRBJ2-2; perhaps D is TRBD1 or TRBD2 (5 bases each). V was pared by 8 bases and J by 1 base, with 8 bases between. Germline V gives CDR1 MDHEN, CDR2 SYDVKM. The CDR3 loop spans 13 amino acids. Here the CDR3 DNA reads TGTGCCAGCGTGGGGGAGAACACCGGGGAGCTGTTTTTT. Its protein product is CASVGENTGELFF.

This sequence joins TRBV6-1 and TRBJ2-5; possible D gene TRBD2, 6 bases. The CDR3 spans 10 residues. Germline V gene data show CDR1 as MNHNS and CDR2 as SASEGT. Trimming pared 5 bases from V and 11 bases from J, leaving 9 bases between. The CDR3 region is CASSIGGQYF. CDR3 nucleotide sequence: TGTGCCAGCAGTATTGGGGGGCAGTACTTC.

The chain joins TRBV12-3 or TRBV12-4 to TRBJ1-5; TRBD1 might be the D (6 bases). With 3 bases removed from V and 6 bases from J, the gap between germline ends came to 9 bases. The CDR3 is 13 amino acids. The CDR3, as DNA: TGTGCCAGCAGTTTCGCAGGGGTTCAGCCCCAGCATTTT. This codes for CASSFAGVQPQHF.

CDR3 nucleotides: TGTGCCAGCAGCTCGAGCGACAGTTTAACGTCACCCCTCCACTTT. Encoded protein: CASSSSDSLTSPLHF. The genes are TRBV11-2 and TRBJ1-6; maybe TRBD1 (5 bases). This CDR3 region has 15 residues. The V gene's germline CDR1 is SGHAT and CDR2 FQNNGV. The V gene lost 4 bases and the J gene lost 10 bases, with 17 bases spanning the gap. Based on the CDR3 plus reference TRBV11-2 and TRBJ1-6, the full variable domain is EAGVAQSPRYKIIEKRQSVAFWCNPISGHATLYWYQQILGQGPKLLIQFQNNGVVDDSQLPKDRFSAERLKGVDSTLKIQPAKLEDSAVYLCASSSSDSLTSPLHFGNGTRLTVT.

The chain couples TRBV6-1 to TRBJ2-2, with D perhaps TRBD2 (5 bases). Germline V gene data show CDR1 as MNHNS and CDR2 as SASEGT. The length of the CDR3 is 14 residues. Trimming pared 2 bases from V and 11 bases from J, leaving 15 bases between. CDR3: CASSEFEGRLELFF. In DNA, the CDR3 is TGTGCCAGCAGTGAATTTGAGGGTCGGCTTGAGCTGTTTTTT.

In this sample, this clonotype turned up a few times. This chain connects TRBV5-4 to TRBJ1-2; D is unresolved. The CDR3 covers 16 residues. Germline assignment: CDR1 SGHNT and CDR2 YYREEE (reference sequence). Trimming stripped 4 bases from V and 5 bases from J, with 21 bases between. CDR3 nucleotide sequence: TGTGCCAGCAGCCCCCCGCGGGGAGCCTCCTCATATGGCTACACCTTC. It is translated as CASSPPRGASSYGYTF.

This clonotype has more than one count but fewer than ten. V usage is TRBV2 and J usage is TRBJ2-5; perhaps TRBD2 as D (5 bases). CDR1 is SNHLY and CDR2 is FYNNEI in the germline V gene. This CDR3 contains 13 residues. The germline V and J ends were trimmed by 6 bases and 5 bases, with 13 bases remaining between them. CDR3 coding DNA: TGTGCCAGCAGGGACTTCAGAGGGGAGACCCAGTACTTC. Its translation is CASRDFRGETQYF. Using reference TRBV2 and TRBJ2-5 for the parts outside the CDR3, the full variable domain is EPEVTQTPSHQVTQMGQEVILRCVPISNHLYFYWYRQILGQKVEFLVSFYNNEISEKSEIFDDQFSVERPDGSNFTLKIRSTKLEDSAMYFCASRDFRGETQYFGPGTRLLVL.

The chain uses TRBV29-1 and TRBJ2-3; D is unresolved. Trimming took off 5 bases at V and 4 bases at J, with 1 base between the two ends. The CDR3 is 9 amino acids. The germline V gene encodes CDR1 SQVTM and CDR2 ANQGSEA. The CDR3 nucleotides are TGCAGCGTTCCAGATACGCAGTATTTT. This gives the protein CSVPDTQYF.

This clonotype was detected a few times. The V gene is TRBV20-1, the J gene TRBJ1-2; TRBD1 matches at 8 bases. This CDR3 comprises 13 residues. Per germline, CDR1 DFQATT and CDR2 SNEGSKA (reference sequence). Unmatched junction bases numbered 6, after V lost 1 base and J lost 8 bases. The CDR3 protein is CSARAPTGEGYTF. CDR3 coding DNA: TGCAGTGCTAGAGCCCCGACAGGGGAAGGCTACACCTTC.

The chain is built from TRBV7-3 and TRBJ1-2; D is uncertain. Germline lookup yields CDR1 SGHTA and CDR2 FQGTGA. Trimming took 2 bases from V and 3 from J, leaving 13 bases between them. The CDR3 is 15 amino acids. The CDR3 loop is CASSLGNNGDYGYTF. For the CDR3, the DNA is TGTGCCAGCAGCTTAGGCAACAACGGGGACTATGGCTACACCTTC.

This rearrangement joins TRBV7-2 to TRBJ2-4; D is unresolved. Germline CDR1 is SGHTA and CDR2 is FQGNSA. The ends were cut back, 5 bases at V and 3 bases at J, with 11 bases in the middle. This CDR3 comprises 14 residues. The CDR3, as DNA: TGTGCCAGCAGCAGGAGCTATGGCAAAAACATTCAGTACTTC. Protein sequence: CASSRSYGKNIQYF.

This clonotype showed up just a few times. The gene calls are TRBV5-1 and TRBJ2-3, with unresolved D. This CDR3 spans 14 amino acids. Germline V gene lookup returns CDR1 SGHRS and CDR2 YFSETQ. Trimming removed 0 bases from V and 5 bases from J, with 10 bases in between. The chain's CDR3 is CASSLVPGEDTQYF. CDR3 DNA: TGCGCCAGCAGCTTGGTTCCGGGCGAAGATACGCAGTATTTT. Full variable domain (remainder filled in from reference TRBV5-1 and TRBJ2-3): KAGVTQTPRYLIKTRGQQVTLSCSPISGHRSVSWYQQTPGQGLQFLFEYFSETQRNKGNFPGRFSGRQFSNSRSEMNVSTLELGDSALYLCASSLVPGEDTQYFGPGTRLTVL.